The present T cell receptor beta chain was sequenced within a study of beta chain features in type 1 diabetes. Every bit of the isolated RNA underwent reverse transcription, so sequencing read expressed TCRB transcripts. TCRdb's copy holds only in-frame clones and misses some; the assay was immunoSEQ multiplex PCR. This sample has about 38,000 clones, with 50% to 75% found just once. The CDR3 has 11 amino acids. Germline V lookup: CDR1 SGHVS, CDR2 FNYEAQ. With 8 bases removed from V and 2 bases from J, the gap between germline ends came to 7 bases. The origin of this receptor is a woman in her 30s in good health. Sequences were obtained from Tregs from blood. The chain links TRBV7-6 to TRBJ2-7; D perhaps matches TRBD1 (5 bases). CDR3 in amino acids: CASGQTYEQYF. As DNA, the CDR3 is TGTGCCAGCGGACAAACCTACGAGCAGTACTTC.